The entry below describes one T cell receptor (beta chain). Many counts were recorded for this clonotype. The antigen it binds to is not known. No much larger clone is present one base from it, and per-base qualities are unavailable. Stable Graves' hyperthyroidism was defined as no progression to ophthalmopathy during 18 months of follow-up. Hyperthyroidism patients were newly diagnosed, with disease duration under 2 months, and aged 18 to 65 years. Exclusion was applied to patients with uncontrolled infections, other autoimmune diseases, pregnancy or lactation. Diagnoses were established on the basis of clinical symptoms, serum thyroxine and TRAb, thyroid ultrasound, and orbital computed tomography. Ficoll-Paque density gradient centrifugation was used to isolate PBMCs from approximately 10 ml of fresh peripheral blood. Trizol reagent was used to extract total RNA, and RNA quality was then checked on an Agilent 2100 Bioanalyzer.

The CDR3 contains 15 residues, cysteine and phenylalanine counted. Only CDR3 DNA is held: 45 bases, read in frame from base 1. The germline V gene specifies SGHAT as CDR1 and FQNNGV as CDR2. V is pared back by 5 bases and J by 3 bases, with 16 bases lying between the germline termini. This sample was taken from a study of T cells in Graves' hyperthyroidism and ophthalmopathy (dated by TCRdb to about 2019). A note on the overall study: Peripheral blood samples were taken at initial diagnosis, before any treatment was given. A discovery cohort of 95 to 100 patients, 43 with Graves' ophthalmopathy and about 58 with stable Graves' hyperthyroidism, was used to find distinguishing TCR V-J signatures. Prospective prediction of ophthalmopathy was tested in an independent validation cohort consisting of some 18 hyperthyroidism patients and around 16 patients who later progressed to ophthalmopathy. The 90 or so discovery patients were randomly split 7:3 into training and test sets. The study also compared thyroid tissue and blood T-cell repertoires from a handful of Graves' hyperthyroidism patients. Following sampling, methimazole starting at 30 mg daily was given to hyperthyroidism patients, and high-dose intravenous methylprednisolone was given to ophthalmopathy patients. The paper describes TCR Vbeta CDR3 sequencing of 135 peripheral blood samples, made up of 43 ophthalmopathy patients, 70 to 80 hyperthyroidism patients and roughly 17 progressor patients.

TCR beta CDR3 regions were amplified from RNA transcripts. The first round of RT-PCR for the TCR CDR3 was performed with the HTBI primer set and the Qiagen OneStep RT-PCR kit. Libraries were constructed in a second round of multiplex PCR, after which size selection and purification were carried out. Paired-end sequencing of the libraries was performed with 100 bp reads on an Illumina HiSeq2000. Per the source publication's procedure: Raw data were processed with SOAPnuke, discarding reads with adapters, uncalled bases, mean Phred below 15, or no exact constant-primer or identifier match. COPE v1.2.5 was used to merge high-quality paired reads, and clonotypes were defined as unique nucleotide sequences. MiTCR v1.1 was used to align clonotypes to the IMGT TRBV, TRBD and TRBJ reference segments. The analysis was restricted to V-J combinations with a frequency above 0.0001, which together covered 99.2% of the repertoires. The TCS score was defined as F50 (clonal expansion) divided by E x V (chaos), with BLOSUM62-based TCRdist calculated between CDR3 peptides within each V-J. Welch's t-statistics and random forest reduced fewer than 600 V-J features to some 14, which were used in a naive Bayes classifier (R e1071). The public reads were reprocessed in TCRdb via fastp at Q25 and MiXCR, keeping in-frame beta chains. Every entry covers one CDR3 protein and lists the most common genes and DNA from its rows. None of the V and J calls come from the authors' own analysis; TCRdb made them. Counted in this sample were roughly 330,000 distinct CDR3 sequences; roughly 17% of them appeared once. In total, the top ten clones hold 33% of the sample.

The paper's findings and limits, for the study overall: A model built on a 13 V-J signature distinguished ophthalmopathy from stable hyperthyroidism, reaching around 90% sensitivity and about 81% specificity in cross-validation and 80%/75% in testing. In validation, progression to ophthalmopathy was predicted by the model with roughly 69% sensitivity and roughly 72% specificity, a median of about 6 months before onset. Most expanded thyroid clonotypes (frequency above 0.001) were also detected in blood, suggesting blood repertoires may reflect thyroid immune responses. Sample size was not statistically predetermined, and investigators were not blinded to group allocation.

The sequence is built from TRBV11-2 and TRBJ2-5; a tentative D match to TRBD1 spans 5 bases. The source of this sequence is a man aged 30 to 45 with Graves' hyperthyroidism. Sequencing was performed on blood. The CDR3 reads as follows: CASSGARREEETQYF. The nucleotides are TGTGCCAGCAGCGGGGCCCGCAGGGAAGAAGAGACCCAGTACTTC.